The clone carrying this T cell receptor beta chain was detected a few times. Antigen specificity is unknown. These data belong to a study of shared clonotypes between healthy human individuals. The overall study: Aged 18 to 49, the donors were a couple of women and a few men. Each donor's CD4 naive and CD4 memory cells filled three plates apiece, CD8 naive two, and CD8 memory one. Whole-study findings and limits: Clonotype sharing across donors was expected to vary with sequencing depth.

Profiled with immunoSEQ multiplex PCR; TCRdb holds only in-frame clones, not every one. The repertoire holds some 1 million clones, approximately 76% seen once, with about 1.4% in the top ten. Germline V gene sequence: CDR1 SGHDN, CDR2 FVKESK. V lost 6 bases, J lost 7 bases, and 22 bases lay in between. This CDR3 is 15 amino acids long. The sequenced material came from memory CD4+ T cells sorted from blood. Subset given: CD45RA-negative fraction. The chain employs TRBV14 and TRBJ2-7; possibly TRBD1 or TRBD2 for D (6 bases each). This TCR came from a young man in good health. The CDR3 sequence is CASSPQGGGGLEQYF. The CDR3 DNA is TGTGCCAGCAGTCCCCAAGGGGGTGGGGGACTTGAGCAGTACTTC. Full variable domain (rest looked up from reference TRBV14 and TRBJ2-7): EAGVTQFPSHSVIEKGQTVTLRCDPISGHDNLYWYRRVMGKEIKFLLHFVKESKQDESGMPNNRFLAERTGGTYSTLKVQPAELEDSGVYFCASSPQGGGGLEQYFGPGTRLTVT.